The 5 T cell receptor beta chains below come from one sample, sequenced in a study of technical replicates of blood from a few donors. Profiled with immunoSEQ multiplex PCR; TCRdb holds only in-frame clones, not every one. The sample lists some 12,000 clones, approximately 96% occurring once. What was sequenced was PBMCs. The origin of the receptors is a human donor in good health.

This clone has only one observation. The V gene is TRBV28, the J gene TRBJ2-7, with 10 positions matching TRBD2. The CDR3 spans 16 residues. J gave up 3 bases and V 0 bases, and 5 bases lay outside the gene matches. The germline V gene encodes CDR1 MDHEN and CDR2 SYDVKM. The CDR3 sequence: CASSLWLAGVIYEQYF. CDR3 sequence (DNA): TGTGCCAGCAGTTTATGGCTAGCGGGAGTGATCTACGAGCAGTACTTC.

The gene calls are TRBV5-4 and TRBJ2-3; 9 positions match TRBD2. Germline V gene data show CDR1 as SGHNT and CDR2 as YYREEE (reference sequence). The length of the CDR3 is 15 residues. J lost 4 bases, V lost 2 bases, and 5 bases had no gene match. CDR3 sequence: CASSFWLAGSDTQYF. The CDR3 bases are TGTGCCAGCAGCTTTTGGCTAGCGGGATCAGATACGCAGTATTTT.

The V gene is TRBV7-9, the J gene TRBJ2-1; D might be TRBD1 (6 bases). The CDR3 is made up of 13 amino acids. The V and J ends lost 5 bases and 5 bases respectively, with 10 bases between them. Germline loops: CDR1 SEHNR, CDR2 FQNEAQ (reference sequence). Here the CDR3 reads CASSPRDNNEQFF. Here the CDR3 DNA reads TGTGCCAGCAGCCCCCGGGACAACAATGAGCAGTTCTTC.

The V and J genes are TRBV5-4 and TRBJ1-1; D is possibly TRBD1 (5 bases). Germline V gene sequence: CDR1 SGHNT, CDR2 YYREEE (reference sequence). Trimming took 0 bases from V and 8 from J, leaving 8 bases between them. The CDR3 consists of 12 residues. CDR3 in amino acids: CASSLDAGEAFF. The CDR3 coding sequence is TGTGCCAGCAGCTTGGATGCAGGGGAAGCTTTCTTT. Based on the CDR3 plus reference TRBV5-4 and TRBJ1-1, the full variable domain is ETGVTQSPTHLIKTRGQQVTLRCSSQSGHNTVSWYQQALGQGPQFIFQYYREEENGRGNFPPRFSGLQFPNYSSELNVNALELDDSALYLCASSLDAGEAFFGQGTRLTVV.

The chain recombines TRBV4-1 with TRBJ1-4; D is ambiguous. CDR1 is MGHRA and CDR2 is YSYEKL in the germline V gene. The CDR3 length is 19 residues. V dropped 0 bases and J dropped 4 bases, with 21 bases sitting between them. This chain's CDR3 is CASSQDGLEMLRGNEKLFF. The CDR3 DNA reads as TGCGCCAGCAGCCAAGACGGACTAGAGATGCTGCGGGGTAATGAAAAACTGTTTTTT.